These T cell receptor beta chains were read from a single sample in a study of T cells in tumors after PD-1 blockade. This table comes from immunoSEQ multiplex PCR, and its TCRdb copy is limited to in-frame clones, with some not included. The sample holds approximately 63,000 clones, approximately 79% seen once. The source was PBMCs, collected after anti-PD-1 treatment. These receptors were collected from a human donor with basal cell carcinoma. CDR3s include the opening cysteine and the closing phenylalanine or tryptophan. D genes are given only for firm matches. Not all rows give a size; the values are once, few, many and, for expanded clones, a class.

TRBD1,TRBV18,TRBJ2-7,-,CATKQGDLYEQYF,TGTGCCACCAAACAGGGGGATCTCTACGAGCAGTACTTC
TRBD1,TRBV7-2,TRBJ1-1,-,CASSFRTGSTFF,TGTGCCAGCAGCTTCCGGACAGGGTCAACTTTCTTT
TRBD1,TRBV3-1/TRBV3-2,TRBJ2-7,few,CASSQFGTGSGEQYF,TGTGCCAGCAGCCAGTTCGGGACAGGGTCGGGCGAGCAGTACTTC
TRBD1,TRBV6-6,TRBJ2-2,-,CASSYGMGQGPGELFF,TGTGCCAGCAGTTACGGGATGGGACAGGGGCCCGGGGAGCTGTTTTTT
-,TRBV19,TRBJ2-7,-,CASSHRVSYEQYF,TGTGCCAGTAGTCACAGGGTTTCCTACGAGCAGTACTTC
TRBD2,TRBV7-6,TRBJ2-1,-,CASSLDRTSGGEQFF,TGTGCCAGCAGCTTAGACAGGACTAGCGGGGGTGAGCAGTTCTTC
TRBD1,TRBV5-6,TRBJ1-5,few,CASSRQTGTFTRSNQPQHF,TGTGCCAGCAGCCGTCAGACAGGGACCTTTACGCGGAGCAATCAGCCCCAGCATTTT
-,TRBV5-1,TRBJ1-3,once,CASSSQTGPGNTIYF,TGCGCCAGCAGCTCACAAACAGGGCCTGGAAACACCATATATTTT
TRBD1,TRBV2,TRBJ1-3,once,CASSESNTGAGNTIYF,TGTGCCAGCAGTGAGAGTAATACAGGGGCTGGAAACACCATATATTTT
TRBD1,TRBV6-4,TRBJ1-2,-,CASSRTVPGTGANYGYTF,TGTGCCAGCAGTCGGACTGTCCCCGGGACAGGGGCAAACTATGGCTACACCTTC
-,TRBV5-1,TRBJ2-7,-,CASSSTGRLEQYF,TGCGCCAGCAGCTCTACGGGACGCTTGGAGCAGTACTTC
TRBD1,TRBV4-1,TRBJ1-3,-,CASSQDLNRGRGNTIYF,TGCGCCAGCAGCCAAGACCTTAACAGGGGACGAGGAAACACCATATATTTT
-,TRBV2,TRBJ2-1,-,CASRIGTRSLNEQFF,TGTGCCAGCAGAATTGGTACTAGAAGTCTGAATGAGCAGTTCTTC
TRBD2,TRBV3-1/TRBV3-2,TRBJ2-1,-,CASSQTSGGVYNEQFF,TGTGCCAGCAGCCAGACCAGCGGGGGGGTTTACAATGAGCAGTTCTTC